This T cell receptor (beta chain) was obtained from a study of CD8+CD57+ T cells in acquired aplastic anemia. Overall study context: Sorting CD4+ and CD8+ cells gave DNA averaging 3.2 ug. Findings of the study overall: Levels of CD8+ Simpson's diversity were not significantly distinct in patients versus controls.

Both TCR beta VDJ combination and CDR3 sequence profiling were carried out. Genomic DNA was the template for this profiling. TCRdb recomputed calls from the reads with MiXCR, one row per CDR3 protein. Among roughly 200,000 distinct CDR3 sequences, around 63% were seen once, and the ten largest hold around 32%. With regard to this clonotype: Its target is unknown.

Trimming took 6 bases from V and 11 from J; bases not matched to a gene: 8. This CDR3 is built from 13 residues. What was sequenced was sorted CD4+, CD8+, or CD8+CD57+ T cells (not recorded which) from PBMCs. The source of this sequence is a human donor in good health. V is TRBV12-3 or TRBV12-4 and J is TRBJ2-1; 9 bases map to TRBD2. The CDR3: CASRPGLAAQQFF. For the CDR3, the DNA is TGTGCCAGCAGACCGGGACTAGCAGCACAGCAGTTCTTC.